This is a list of T cell receptor beta chains from one sample in a study of T cells in Graves' hyperthyroidism and ophthalmopathy. TCRdb re-called the multiplex PCR reads through MiXCR, storing one row per CDR3 protein. The table records more than 150,000 distinct CDR3 sequences, approximately 15% of them present only once. Sequences were obtained from blood. All receptors come from a woman between 50 and 59 years old with Graves' hyperthyroidism. Each CDR3 is given with its conserved first and last residue. A D gene is named only where the DNA matches it firmly. Clone size is shown for a subset of rows, as once, few, many or a class of expanded clone.

cdr3_aa cdr3_nt d_call v_call clone_size j_call
CASSKTGVGQPQHF TGTGCCAGTAGTAAGACAGGGGTCGGCCAGCCCCAGCATTTT TRBD1 TRBV19 many TRBJ1-5
CASSLAGPNTQYF TGTGCCAGCAGCTTAGCGGGTCCCAATACGCAGTATTTT - TRBV7-2 many TRBJ2-3
CASSLLGRDTTYEQYF TGTGCCAGCAGCCTTTTAGGCCGGGACACCACCTACGAGCAGTACTTC - TRBV7-9 many TRBJ2-7
CASSFHAGQTQYF TGTGCCAGCAGCTTTCATGCGGGACAGACCCAGTACTTC - TRBV5-5 - TRBJ2-5
CASSSGGPMNTEAFF TGCGCCAGCAGTTCTGGGGGGCCAATGAACACTGAAGCTTTCTTT - TRBV5-1 - TRBJ1-1
CASSFDRGDYEQYF TGTGCCAGCAGTTTCGACAGGGGTGATTACGAGCAGTACTTC TRBD1 TRBV7-6 many TRBJ2-7
CASSPRDRIENGAFF TGTGCCAGCAGCCCCCGGGACAGGATAGAAAATGGAGCTTTCTTT TRBD1 TRBV6-1 many TRBJ1-1
CASRNYREGNSPLHF TGTGCCAGCCGCAACTACAGGGAAGGGAATTCACCCCTCCACTTT - TRBV28 many TRBJ1-6
CASSIEYEQYF TGTGCCAGTAGTATAGAATACGAGCAGTACTTC - TRBV19 many TRBJ2-7
CASSLAGTGHTDTQYF TGTGCCAGCAGCTTAGCCGGGACAGGGCACACAGATACGCAGTATTTT TRBD1 TRBV7-2 many TRBJ2-3
CASSLSPGGYDGGEQFF TGTGCCAGCAGCTTAAGTCCAGGAGGTTACGACGGTGGTGAGCAGTTCTTC - TRBV12-3/TRBV12-4 - TRBJ2-1
CASSPPLDRGYGYTF TGTGCCAGCAGCCCCCCCCTGGACAGGGGGTATGGCTACACCTTC TRBD1 TRBV4-2 - TRBJ1-2
CSAKYLGTNEKLFF TGCAGTGCTAAGTACTTGGGAACTAATGAAAAACTGTTTTTT - TRBV20-1 - TRBJ1-4
CASRGDRGVTKNIQYF TGTGCCAGCAGGGGTGACAGGGGCGTAACCAAAAACATTCAGTACTTC TRBD1 TRBV28 - TRBJ2-4